This note documents a single T cell receptor (beta chain) sequence. Its target is not known. Germline lookup yields CDR1 SGHKS and CDR2 YYEKEE (reference sequence). The CDR3 totals 13 residues. Trimming pared 2 bases from V and 4 bases from J, leaving 7 bases between. Time point defined: new active TB diagnosis, blood taken before or within 7 days of starting treatment. HIV-seronegative South African adults aged 18 years or older had newly diagnosed active tuberculosis. The data originate from a study of T cells in tuberculosis. Across the whole study: In South Africa, adults with active tuberculosis were compared with IGRA-negative and latently infected IGRA-positive adolescents. Study-level points and caveats: GMM-specific TCRs were nearer to active tuberculosis alpha repertoires, suggesting expansion. Shorter CDR3-alpha in active tuberculosis partly drove smaller distances.

Clones were read by immunoSEQ multiplex PCR, and TCRdb kept only the in-frame ones, dropping some. The data show about 40,000 clones, approximately 93% seen once. V usage is TRBV5-5 and J usage is TRBJ1-5; no reliable D call. Sequenced here: PBMCs, sampled at tuberculosis diagnosis. The sequence was obtained from an adult with tuberculosis. In DNA form, the CDR3 reads TGTGCCAGCAGCTTTGAGGGAAATCAGCCCCAGCATTTT. Translation gives CASSFEGNQPQHF.